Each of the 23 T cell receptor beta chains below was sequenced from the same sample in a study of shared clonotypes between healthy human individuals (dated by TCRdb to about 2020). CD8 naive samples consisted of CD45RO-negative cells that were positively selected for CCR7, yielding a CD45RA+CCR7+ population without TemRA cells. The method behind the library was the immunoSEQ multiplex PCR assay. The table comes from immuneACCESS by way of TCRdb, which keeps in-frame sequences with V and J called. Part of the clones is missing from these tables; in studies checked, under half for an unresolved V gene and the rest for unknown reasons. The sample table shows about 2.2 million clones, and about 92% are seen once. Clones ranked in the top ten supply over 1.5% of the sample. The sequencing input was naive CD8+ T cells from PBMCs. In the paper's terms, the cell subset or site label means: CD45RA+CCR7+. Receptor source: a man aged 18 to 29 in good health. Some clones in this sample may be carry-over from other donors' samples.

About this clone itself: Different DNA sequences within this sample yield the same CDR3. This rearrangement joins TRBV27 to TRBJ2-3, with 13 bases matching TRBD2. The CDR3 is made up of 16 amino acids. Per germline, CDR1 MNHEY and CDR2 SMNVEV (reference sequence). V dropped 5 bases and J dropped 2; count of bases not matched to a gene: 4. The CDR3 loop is CASSPLAGGYTDTQYF. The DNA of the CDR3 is TGTGCCAGCAGTCCACTAGCGGGAGGGTACACAGATACGCAGTATTTT.

CDR3 in DNA: TGCGCCAGCAGCCAAGACCCTTCCGGGGTCGGCTACACCTTC. The encoded protein is CASSQDPSGVGYTF. The V and J genes are TRBV4-1 and TRBJ1-2; D is unclear. There are 14 residues in the CDR3. Germline V CDR1 and CDR2: MGHRA, YSYEKL. V was clipped by 0 bases and J by 8 bases, with 13 bases between them.

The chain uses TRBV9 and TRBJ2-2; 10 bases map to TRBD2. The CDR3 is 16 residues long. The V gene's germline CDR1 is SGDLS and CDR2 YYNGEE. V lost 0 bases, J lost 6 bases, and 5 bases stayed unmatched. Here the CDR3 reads CASSVVPSGSSGELFF. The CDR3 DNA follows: TGTGCCAGCAGCGTAGTGCCTAGCGGGAGTTCCGGGGAGCTGTTTTTT.

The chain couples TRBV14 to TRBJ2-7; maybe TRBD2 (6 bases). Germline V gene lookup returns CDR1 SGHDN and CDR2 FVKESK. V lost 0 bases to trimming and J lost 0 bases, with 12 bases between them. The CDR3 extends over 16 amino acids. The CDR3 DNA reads TGTGCCAGCAGCCAAGATCTCCGGGGGAGCTCCTACGAGCAGTACTTC. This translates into CASSQDLRGSSYEQYF.

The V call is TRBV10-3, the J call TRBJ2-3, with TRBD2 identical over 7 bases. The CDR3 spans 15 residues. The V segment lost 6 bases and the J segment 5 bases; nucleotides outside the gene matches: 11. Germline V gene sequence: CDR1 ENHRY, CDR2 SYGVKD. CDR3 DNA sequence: TGTGCCATCAGCAGCGGGACGGCGAAAGGAGATACGCAGTATTTT. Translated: CAISSGTAKGDTQYF.

The CDR3 sequence is CASSSRDHYGYTF. CDR3 bases: TGTGCCAGTAGTTCCCGGGACCACTATGGCTACACCTTC. The chain joins TRBV19 to TRBJ1-2; D is possibly TRBD1 (5 bases). This CDR3 is built from 13 residues. The germline V gene has CDR1 LNHDA and CDR2 SQIVND (reference sequence). Trimming cost V 5 bases and J 3 bases, with 10 bases left between them. Based on the CDR3 plus reference TRBV19 and TRBJ1-2, the full variable domain is DGGITQSPKYLFRKEGQNVTLSCEQNLNHDAMYWYRQDPGQGLRLIYYSQIVNDFQKGDIAEGYSVSREKKESFPLTVTSAQKNPTAFYLCASSSRDHYGYTFGSGTRLTVV.

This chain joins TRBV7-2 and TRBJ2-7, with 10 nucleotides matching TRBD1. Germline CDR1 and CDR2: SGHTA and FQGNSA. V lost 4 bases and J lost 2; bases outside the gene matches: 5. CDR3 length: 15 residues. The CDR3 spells CASSSRTGGTYEQYF. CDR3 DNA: TGTGCCAGCAGCTCACGGACAGGGGGAACCTACGAGCAGTACTTC.

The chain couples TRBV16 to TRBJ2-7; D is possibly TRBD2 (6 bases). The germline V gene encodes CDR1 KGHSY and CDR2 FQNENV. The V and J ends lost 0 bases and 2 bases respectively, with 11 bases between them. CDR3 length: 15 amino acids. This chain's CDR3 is CASSQSYGGPYEQYF. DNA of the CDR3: TGTGCCAGCAGCCAATCCTACGGGGGTCCCTACGAGCAGTACTTC.

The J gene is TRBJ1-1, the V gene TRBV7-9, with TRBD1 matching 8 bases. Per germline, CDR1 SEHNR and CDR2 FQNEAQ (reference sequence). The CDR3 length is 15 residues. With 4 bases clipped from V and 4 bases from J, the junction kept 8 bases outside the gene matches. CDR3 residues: CASSSTYGQGTEAFF. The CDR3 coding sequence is TGTGCCAGCAGCTCCACTTATGGACAGGGCACTGAAGCTTTCTTT.

This CDR3 is CASRGQVLGEQYF. DNA of the CDR3: TGTGCCAGCAGAGGACAGGTGCTAGGCGAGCAGTACTTC. The chain links TRBV6-9 to TRBJ2-7, with TRBD1 identical over 7 bases. Germline CDR1 is MNHGY and CDR2 is SVAAGI. The CDR3 sequence is 13 residues long. Unmatched junction bases numbered 8, after V lost 6 bases and J lost 6 bases.

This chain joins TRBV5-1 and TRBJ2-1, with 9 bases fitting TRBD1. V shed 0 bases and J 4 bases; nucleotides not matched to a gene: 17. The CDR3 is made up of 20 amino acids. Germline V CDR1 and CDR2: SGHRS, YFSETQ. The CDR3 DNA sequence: TGCGCCAGCAGCTTGGACCCCGCCGGGACAGGGAAGTTTTGGTACAATGAGCAGTTCTTC. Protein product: CASSLDPAGTGKFWYNEQFF.

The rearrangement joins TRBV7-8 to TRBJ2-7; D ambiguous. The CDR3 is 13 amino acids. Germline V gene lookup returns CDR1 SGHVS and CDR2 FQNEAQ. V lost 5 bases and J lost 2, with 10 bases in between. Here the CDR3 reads CASSPPHTYEQYF. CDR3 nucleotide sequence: TGTGCCAGCAGCCCCCCCCATACCTACGAGCAGTACTTC.

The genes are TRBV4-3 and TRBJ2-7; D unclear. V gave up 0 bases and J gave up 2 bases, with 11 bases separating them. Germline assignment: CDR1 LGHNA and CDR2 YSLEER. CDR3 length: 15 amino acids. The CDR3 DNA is TGCGCCAGCAGCCAAGAGGGTGGGGTCGCCTACGAGCAGTACTTC. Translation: CASSQEGGVAYEQYF.

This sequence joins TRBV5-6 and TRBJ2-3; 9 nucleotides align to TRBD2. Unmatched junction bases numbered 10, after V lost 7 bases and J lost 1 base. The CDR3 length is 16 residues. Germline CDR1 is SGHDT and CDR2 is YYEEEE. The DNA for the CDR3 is TGTGCCAGCGCCACCGGGACTAGCAGAGGCACAGATACGCAGTATTTT. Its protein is CASATGTSRGTDTQYF. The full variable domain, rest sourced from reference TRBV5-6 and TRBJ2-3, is DAGVTQSPTHLIKTRGQQVTLRCSPKSGHDTVSWYQQALGQGPQFIFQYYEEEERQRGNFPDRFSGHQFPNYSSELNVNALLLGDSALYLCASATGTSRGTDTQYFGPGTRLTVL.

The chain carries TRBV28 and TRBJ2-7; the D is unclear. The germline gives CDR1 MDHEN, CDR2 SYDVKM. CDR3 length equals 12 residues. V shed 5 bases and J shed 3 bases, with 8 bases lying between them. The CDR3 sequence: CASSAGIYEQYF. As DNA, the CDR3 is TGTGCCAGCAGTGCCGGCATCTACGAGCAGTACTTC.

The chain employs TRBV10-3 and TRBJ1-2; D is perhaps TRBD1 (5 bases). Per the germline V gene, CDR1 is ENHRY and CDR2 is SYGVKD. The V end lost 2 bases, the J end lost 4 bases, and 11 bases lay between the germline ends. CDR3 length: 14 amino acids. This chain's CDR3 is CAISEPGAGYGYTF. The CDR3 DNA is TGTGCCATCAGTGAGCCCGGGGCCGGCTATGGCTACACCTTC.

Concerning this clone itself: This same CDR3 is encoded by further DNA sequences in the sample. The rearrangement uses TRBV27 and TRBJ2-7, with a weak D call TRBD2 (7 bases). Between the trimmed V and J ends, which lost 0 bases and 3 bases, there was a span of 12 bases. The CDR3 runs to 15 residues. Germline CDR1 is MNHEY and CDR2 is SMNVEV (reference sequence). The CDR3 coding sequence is TGTGCCAGCAGTTTATCAGGGGGGGGTCGCTACGAGCAGTACTTC. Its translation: CASSLSGGGRYEQYF.

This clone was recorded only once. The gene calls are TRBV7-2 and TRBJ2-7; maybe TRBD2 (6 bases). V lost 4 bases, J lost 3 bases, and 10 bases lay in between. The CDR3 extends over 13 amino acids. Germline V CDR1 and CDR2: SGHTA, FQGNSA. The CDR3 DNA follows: TGTGCCAGCAGCTCTGTGGAGGGCTACGAGCAGTACTTC. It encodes CASSSVEGYEQYF.

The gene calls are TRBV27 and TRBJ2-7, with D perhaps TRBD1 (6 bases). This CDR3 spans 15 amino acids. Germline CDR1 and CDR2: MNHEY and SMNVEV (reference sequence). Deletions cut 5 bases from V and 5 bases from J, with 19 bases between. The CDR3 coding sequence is TGTGCCAGCAGTACAACAGGGTCCCTGGGCCACGAGCAGTACTTC. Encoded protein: CASSTTGSLGHEQYF.

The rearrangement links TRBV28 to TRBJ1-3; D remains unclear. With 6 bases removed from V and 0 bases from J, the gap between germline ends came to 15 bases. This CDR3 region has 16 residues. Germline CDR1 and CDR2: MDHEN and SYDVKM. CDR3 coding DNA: TGTGCCAGCAGACCCCTTCGGGCTACCTCTGGAAACACCATATATTTT. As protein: CASRPLRATSGNTIYF.

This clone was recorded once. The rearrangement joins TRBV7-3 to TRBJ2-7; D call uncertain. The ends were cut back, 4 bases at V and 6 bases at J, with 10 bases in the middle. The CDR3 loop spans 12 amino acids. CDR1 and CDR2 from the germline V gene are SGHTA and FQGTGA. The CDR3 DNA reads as TGTGCCAGCAGCTCAAGGCAGGCCGAGCAGTACTTC. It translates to CASSSRQAEQYF.

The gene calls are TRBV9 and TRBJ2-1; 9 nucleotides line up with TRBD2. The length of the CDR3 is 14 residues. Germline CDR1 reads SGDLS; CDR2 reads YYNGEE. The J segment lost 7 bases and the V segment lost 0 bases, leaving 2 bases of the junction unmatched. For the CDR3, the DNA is TGTGCCAGCAGCGTAGGGACTAGCGCGAATGAGCAGTTCTTC. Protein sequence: CASSVGTSANEQFF. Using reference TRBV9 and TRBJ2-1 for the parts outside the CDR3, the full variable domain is DSGVTQTPKHLITATGQRVTLRCSPRSGDLSVYWYQQSLDQGLQFLIQYYNGEERAKGNILERFSAQQFPDLHSELNLSSLELGDSALYFCASSVGTSANEQFFGPGTRLTVL.

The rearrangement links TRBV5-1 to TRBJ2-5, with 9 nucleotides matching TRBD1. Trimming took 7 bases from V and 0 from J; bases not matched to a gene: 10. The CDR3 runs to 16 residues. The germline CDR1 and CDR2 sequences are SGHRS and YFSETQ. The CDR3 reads CASWTGDRAYQETQYF. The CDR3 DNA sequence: TGCGCCAGCTGGACTGGGGACAGGGCATACCAAGAGACCCAGTACTTC.